The text below deals with one T cell receptor (beta chain). The 5'RACE template-switching step produced TCR cDNA and added a universal primer site and UMIs. Each CDR3 protein is one row after TCRdb ran MiXCR on the 5' RACE reads. The profile shows under 200,000 distinct CDR3 sequences, about 11% of them singletons. This sample was included in a study of T cells after yellow fever vaccination. The CDR3 is made up of 16 amino acids. From germline, CDR1 is MNHEY and CDR2 SVGEGT. J gave up 5 bases and V 3 bases, and 10 bases lay outside the gene matches. This chain uses TRBV6-2 or TRBV6-3 with TRBJ2-5; TRBD2 matches at 9 bases. The sample here was CD8+ T cells sorted from PBMCs, taken 15 days after the yellow fever booster vaccination. This clonotype originated in a man between 18 and 29 years old who received the YFV17D yellow fever vaccine. Written as DNA, the CDR3 is TGTGCCAGCAGTTATCGGATTAGCGGGGGTCGGGAGACCCAGTACTTC. This translates into CASSYRISGGRETQYF.